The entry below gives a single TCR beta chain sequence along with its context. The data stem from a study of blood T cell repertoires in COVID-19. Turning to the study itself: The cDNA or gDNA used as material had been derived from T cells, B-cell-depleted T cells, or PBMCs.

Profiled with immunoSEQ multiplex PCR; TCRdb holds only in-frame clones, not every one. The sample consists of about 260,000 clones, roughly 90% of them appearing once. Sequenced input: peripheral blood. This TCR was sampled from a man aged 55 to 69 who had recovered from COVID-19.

The CDR3 sequence: CASSPGLGQTDTEAFF. CDR3 in DNA: TGTGCCAGCTCACCGGGGCTGGGACAGACAGACACTGAAGCTTTCTTT. V usage is TRBV18 and J usage is TRBJ1-1, with TRBD1 identical over 7 bases. CDR1 is KGHSH and CDR2 is LQKENI in the germline V gene. With 3 bases clipped from V and 3 bases from J, the junction kept 10 bases outside the gene matches. The CDR3 loop spans 16 amino acids.